This T cell receptor (beta chain) stems from a study of cytomegalovirus exposure and HLA in healthy donors. General study points: In a later analysis, HLA-associated TCR beta chains were more clonally expanded than equally common others. HLA restriction was apparent for most CMV-associated TCR beta chains in a later analysis. An apparent linkage of common viral pathogens to several of the most significant clusters emerged in a later analysis.

This clone has only one observation. The antigen is undetermined. This PCR relied on a set of 60 Vbeta primers and 13 Jbeta primers. Sequencing used immunoSEQ multiplex PCR; TCRdb keeps in-frame clones, though not all of them. This table holds some 71,000 clones, approximately 63% found once. Healthy bone marrow donors made up the donor group. The receptor's source is a woman aged 45-60 years in good health and CMV-seropositive. The source material was PBMCs.

For the CDR3, the DNA is TGCGCCAGCAGCCAAGTAGGAGGAGCGGGCTACGAGCAGTACTTC. Translated, it gives CASSQVGGAGYEQYF. V gene TRBV4-3 combines with J gene TRBJ2-7, with D tentatively TRBD2 (6 bases). Germline CDR1 reads LGHNA; CDR2 reads YSLEER. V lost 1 base, J lost 3 bases, and 13 bases lay in between. The CDR3 consists of 15 residues.